Presented here are 19 T cell receptor beta chains from one specimen sequenced in a study of beta chain features in type 1 diabetes. Whole-study findings and limits: People with Type 1 diabetes carried modestly yet significantly shorter TCRB CDR3s in all four CD4+ subsets.

Antigen specificity for these receptors is unknown. As every portion of the isolated RNA was reverse transcribed, the sequencing read expressed TCRB transcripts. Repertoires were generated with immunoSEQ multiplex PCR, while TCRdb's copy carries only in-frame clones and drops some. The table has about 170,000 clones, roughly 8% seen once. Input material: central memory CD4+ T cells from blood. These receptors came from a woman aged 40 to 49 with type 1 diabetes.

This clone came up a few times. The chain combines TRBV5-1 with TRBJ1-1; TRBD1 might be the D (6 bases). V was trimmed by 7 bases and J by 4 bases, leaving 14 bases between them. Germline V gene data show CDR1 as SGHRS and CDR2 as YFSETQ. This CDR3 region has 13 residues. Here the CDR3 DNA reads TGCGCCAGCCAGACAGGCTCGAGCACTGAAGCTTTCTTT. As protein: CASQTGSSTEAFF. The full variable domain, in which reference TRBV5-1 and TRBJ1-1 provide the parts outside the CDR3, is KAGVTQTPRYLIKTRGQQVTLSCSPISGHRSVSWYQQTPGQGLQFLFEYFSETQRNKGNFPGRFSGRQFSNSRSEMNVSTLELGDSALYLCASQTGSSTEAFFGQGTRLTVV.

This clone was seen more than once but under ten times. The same CDR3 can be traced to other DNA sequences in this sample. The chain uses TRBV7-2 and TRBJ2-7; D remains unclear. With 5 bases removed from V and 3 bases from J, the gap between germline ends came to 5 bases. The CDR3 is made up of 11 amino acids. Germline-derived CDR1 and CDR2 are SGHTA and FQGNSA. The CDR3 region is CASSLSYEQYF. CDR3 nucleotides: TGTGCCAGCAGCCTCAGCTACGAGCAGTACTTC.

This clone showed up just a few times. The chain employs TRBV5-1 and TRBJ2-4; 8 bases fit TRBD1. Germline-derived CDR1 and CDR2 are SGHRS and YFSETQ. The CDR3 extends over 14 amino acids. Trimming cost V 4 bases and J 4 bases; bases outside gene matches: 4. The CDR3 DNA reads as TGCGCCAGCAGCCAGACAGGGGATAAAAACATTCAGTACTTC. It specifies CASSQTGDKNIQYF.

In this sample, this clone turned up many times. The CDR3 here is CASSRTGKNEKLFF. The CDR3 DNA reads TGTGCCAGCAGCCGGACAGGGAAAAATGAAAAACTGTTTTTT. The J gene is TRBJ1-4, the V gene TRBV28; 8 positions match TRBD1. V shed 6 bases, J shed 5 bases, and the junction held 5 bases outside the gene matches. This CDR3 comprises 14 residues. Germline assignment: CDR1 MDHEN and CDR2 SYDVKM.

This clone turned up a few times. The V call is TRBV28, the J call TRBJ1-4, with 7 bases identical to TRBD1. The CDR3 loop spans 14 amino acids. V lost 6 bases to trimming and J lost 8 bases; unmatched junction nucleotides: 9. CDR1 and CDR2 from the germline V gene are MDHEN and SYDVKM. The CDR3 bases are TGTGCCAGCAGCAAAAGACAGGGACGGGAAAAACTGTTTTTT. Amino acids: CASSKRQGREKLFF. The full variable domain, rest sourced from reference TRBV28 and TRBJ1-4, is DVKVTQSSRYLVKRTGEKVFLECVQDMDHENMFWYRQDPGLGLRLIYFSYDVKMKEKGDIPEGYSVSREKKERFSLILESASTNQTSMYLCASSKRQGREKLFFGSGTQLSVL.

In this sample, this clone turned up a few times. This chain links TRBV5-4 with TRBJ1-6; TRBD1 agrees at 7 bases. The germline gives CDR1 SGHNT, CDR2 YYREEE (reference sequence). The CDR3 has 14 amino acids. Losses at the gene ends were 1 base for V and 7 bases for J; bases not matched to a gene: 2. This chain's CDR3 is CASSLKQGNSPLHF. The CDR3 coding sequence is TGTGCCAGCAGCTTGAAACAGGGGAATTCACCCCTCCACTTT. Full variable domain (remainder filled in from reference TRBV5-4 and TRBJ1-6): ETGVTQSPTHLIKTRGQQVTLRCSSQSGHNTVSWYQQALGQGPQFIFQYYREEENGRGNFPPRFSGLQFPNYSSELNVNALELDDSALYLCASSLKQGNSPLHFGNGTRLTVT.

At least ten counts were recorded for this clone. The same CDR3 is also encoded by other DNA sequences in this sample. V gene TRBV5-1 combines with J gene TRBJ1-1, with 10 bases fitting TRBD1. Germline trimming cut 3 bases from V and 7 bases from J; bases unmatched to any gene: 3. The CDR3 loop spans 13 amino acids. CDR1 is SGHRS and CDR2 is YFSETQ in the germline V gene. CDR3 protein: CASSSDRGREAFF. CDR3 DNA: TGCGCCAGCAGCTCAGACAGGGGGCGTGAAGCTTTCTTT.

V and J are TRBV7-6 and TRBJ2-2; D is possibly TRBD1 (8 bases). This CDR3 spans 16 amino acids. From germline, CDR1 is SGHVS and CDR2 FNYEAQ. The V and J ends lost 2 bases and 3 bases respectively, with 13 bases between them. The CDR3 here is CASSLRTGRDTGELFF. For the CDR3, the DNA is TGTGCCAGCAGCTTAAGGACAGGGAGGGACACCGGGGAGCTGTTTTTT.

The chain employs TRBV30 and TRBJ1-5; D not resolved. Looked up from germline, CDR1 is GTSNPN and CDR2 is SVGIG (reference sequence). The V and J ends lost 5 bases and 5 bases respectively, with 13 bases between them. The length of the CDR3 is 13 residues. The CDR3 here is CAWDAGWDQPQHF. The CDR3 coding sequence is TGTGCCTGGGACGCCGGGTGGGATCAGCCCCAGCATTTT. Supplemented by reference TRBV30 and TRBJ1-5, the full variable domain reads SQTIHQWPATLVQPVGSPLSLECTVEGTSNPNLYWYRQAAGRGLQLLFYSVGIGQISSEVPQNLSASRPQDRQFILSSKKLLLSDSGFYLCAWDAGWDQPQHFGDGTRLSIL.

This clone was seen only a few times. The V and J genes are TRBV9 and TRBJ2-3; D possibly corresponds to TRBD2 (6 bases). This CDR3 region has 16 residues. Trimming cost V 0 bases and J 3 bases, with 14 bases left between them. Looked up from germline, CDR1 is SGDLS and CDR2 is YYNGEE. The CDR3 nucleotides are TGTGCCAGCAGCGTAGGACCGGGAGAAGGGACAGATACGCAGTATTTT. It is translated as CASSVGPGEGTDTQYF.

This chain joins TRBV5-1 and TRBJ2-5; D unresolved. The CDR3 is made up of 14 amino acids. Trimming cost V 5 bases and J 2 bases, with 13 bases left between them. Germline lookup yields CDR1 SGHRS and CDR2 YFSETQ. CDR3 residues: CASSFLGLQETQYF. The CDR3, as DNA: TGCGCCAGCAGTTTCCTCGGGTTACAAGAGACCCAGTACTTC.

This clone was found a few times. The rearrangement joins TRBV9 to TRBJ1-2; TRBD1 agrees at 8 bases. CDR3 length equals 15 residues. Trimming took 4 bases from V and 2 from J; bases not matched to a gene: 7. CDR1 is SGDLS and CDR2 is YYNGEE in the germline V gene. The CDR3 DNA follows: TGTGCCAGCAGCCCTTCGACAGGGGCCAACTATGGCTACACCTTC. Translated: CASSPSTGANYGYTF.

This clone was observed a handful of times. The chain combines TRBV30 with TRBJ1-5; 7 positions agree with TRBD1. Trimming took 2 bases from V and 2 from J; bases not matched to a gene: 0. This CDR3 is 13 amino acids long. The V gene's germline CDR1 is GTSNPN and CDR2 SVGIG (reference sequence). The CDR3 DNA reads TGTGCCTGGAGTCAGGGGGGCAATCAGCCCCAGCATTTT. Residues: CAWSQGGNQPQHF.

The V gene is TRBV5-1, the J gene TRBJ1-2; 7 bases agree with TRBD1. There are 15 residues in the CDR3. V lost 0 bases, J lost 7 bases, and 9 bases stayed unmatched. Looked up from germline, CDR1 is SGHRS and CDR2 is YFSETQ. The DNA of the CDR3 is TGCGCCAGCAGCTTGGCCGAGGGGGCGGTCGGTGGCTACACCTTC. This encodes CASSLAEGAVGGYTF. Together with reference TRBV5-1 and TRBJ1-2, the CDR3 gives the full variable domain: KAGVTQTPRYLIKTRGQQVTLSCSPISGHRSVSWYQQTPGQGLQFLFEYFSETQRNKGNFPGRFSGRQFSNSRSEMNVSTLELGDSALYLCASSLAEGAVGGYTFGSGTRLTVV.

This clone was observed a handful of times. The chain couples TRBV5-1 to TRBJ2-3; 7 bases are a match to TRBD2. Trimming removed 1 base from V and 5 bases from J; junction bases left unmatched: 7. Germline values: CDR1 SGHRS, CDR2 YFSETQ. CDR3 size: 15 residues. DNA of the CDR3: TGCGCCAGCAGCTTGATCGCGGGGGAGGGAGATACGCAGTATTTT. Translated: CASSLIAGEGDTQYF.

Only a few counts were recorded for this clone. The chain joins TRBV5-4 to TRBJ1-1; 11 nucleotides match TRBD1. The CDR3 contains 14 residues. V shed 4 bases, J shed 4 bases, and the junction held 3 bases outside the gene matches. Germline assignment: CDR1 SGHNT and CDR2 YYREEE (reference sequence). For the CDR3, the DNA is TGTGCCAGCAGCCCGGGACAGGGGGGCACTGAAGCTTTCTTT. Its translation: CASSPGQGGTEAFF. The full variable domain, with the rest looked up from reference TRBV5-4 and TRBJ1-1, is ETGVTQSPTHLIKTRGQQVTLRCSSQSGHNTVSWYQQALGQGPQFIFQYYREEENGRGNFPPRFSGLQFPNYSSELNVNALELDDSALYLCASSPGQGGTEAFFGQGTRLTVV.

The gene calls are TRBV13 and TRBJ2-7; no clear D gene. With 3 bases removed from V and 3 bases from J, the gap between germline ends came to 9 bases. The CDR3 sequence is 13 residues long. Germline V gene lookup returns CDR1 PRHDT and CDR2 FYEKMQ (reference sequence). The CDR3 nucleotides read TGTGCCAGCAGCTTCGGCGGAGACTACGAGCAGTACTTC. Protein: CASSFGGDYEQYF.

The sample holds a few counts of this clone. The chain has TRBV15 and TRBJ2-1; 7 bases agree with TRBD2. The CDR3 has 17 residues. The germline V gene encodes CDR1 LNHNV and CDR2 YYDKDF (reference sequence). The V gene end was trimmed by 6 bases and the J gene end by 3 bases; junction bases not matched to a gene: 14. CDR3 in DNA: TGTGCCACCAGAACGGGCGACGGAGCGGGAATCTACAATGAGCAGTTCTTC. This codes for CATRTGDGAGIYNEQFF.

This chain joins TRBV21-1 and TRBJ1-2; whether TRBD1, the table's D call, matches the DNA was not checked. TRBV21-1 is an annotated pseudogene. CDR3 length equals 12 residues. The CDR3 reads CASSNQGSGYTF. The CDR3 bases are TGTGCCAGCAGCAACCAGGGAAGTGGCTACACCTTC.